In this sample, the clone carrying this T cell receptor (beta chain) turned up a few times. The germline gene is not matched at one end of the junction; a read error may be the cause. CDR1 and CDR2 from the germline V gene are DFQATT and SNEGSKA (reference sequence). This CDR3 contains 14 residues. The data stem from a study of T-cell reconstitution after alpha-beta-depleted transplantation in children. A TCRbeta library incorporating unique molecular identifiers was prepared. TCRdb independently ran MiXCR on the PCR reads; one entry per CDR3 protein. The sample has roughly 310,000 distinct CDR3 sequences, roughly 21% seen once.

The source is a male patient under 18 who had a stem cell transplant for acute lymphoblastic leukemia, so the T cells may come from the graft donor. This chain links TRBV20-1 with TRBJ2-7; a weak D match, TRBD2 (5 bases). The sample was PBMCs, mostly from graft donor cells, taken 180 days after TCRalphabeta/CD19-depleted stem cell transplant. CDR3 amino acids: CSARGLPQAYEQYF. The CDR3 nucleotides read TGCAGTGCCAGAGGACTTCCTCAGGCCTACGAGCAGTACTTC.